These 28 T cell receptor beta chains originate from one sample sequenced in a study of blood T cell repertoires in COVID-19 (TCRdb year 2020). Libraries were constructed by the immunoSEQ multiplex PCR assay. Not all clones reach the TCRdb copy of this immuneACCESS table, which keeps in-frame sequences only. Checked studies attribute under half of the gap to unresolved V genes and leave the rest unexplained. The sample records 360,000 or so clones, about nine tenths of which are singletons. Of the sample, about 1.8% falls within the top ten clones. The sample comprised PBMCs or T cells enriched from blood (not recorded which). These receptors came from a woman aged 25-40 years who had recovered from COVID-19.

The rearrangement joins TRBV10-2 to TRBJ2-7; 9 bases fit TRBD1. Germline CDR1 and CDR2: WSHSY and SAAADI. The CDR3 totals 18 residues. V was clipped by 4 bases and J by 4 bases; unmatched bases: 17. CDR3 nucleotide sequence: TGCGCCAGCAGTGTGCTTTTTGGTAGGGGACAGGGACATTACGAGCAGTACTTC. Its protein is CASSVLFGRGQGHYEQYF.

The chain combines TRBV27 with TRBJ2-1, with a weak D call TRBD2 (5 bases). The ends were cut back, 10 bases at V and 4 bases at J, with 17 bases in the middle. Germline CDR1 is MNHEY and CDR2 is SMNVEV (reference sequence). CDR3 length: 14 residues. In nucleotides, the CDR3 is TGTGCCACCGGCCGCCCTCGGGGATACAATGAGCAGTTCTTC. Its translation is CATGRPRGYNEQFF.

The rearrangement uses TRBV10-2 and TRBJ2-3; TRBD1 agrees at 9 bases. Germline V gene lookup returns CDR1 WSHSY and CDR2 SAAADI. After removal of 8 bases from V and 3 bases from J, the junction contained 6 bases not matched to a gene. This CDR3 contains 14 residues. The DNA for the CDR3 is TGCGCCAGCGGAAAACAGGGGGCGACAGATACGCAGTATTTT. Protein product: CASGKQGATDTQYF.

This rearrangement joins TRBV15 to TRBJ1-3; no reliable D call. Between the trimmed V and J ends, which lost 1 base and 1 base, there was a span of 5 bases. The CDR3 has 14 amino acids. Germline V gives CDR1 LNHNV, CDR2 YYDKDF (reference sequence). This chain's CDR3 is CATSRGRSGNTIYF. CDR3 nucleotide sequence: TGTGCCACCAGCAGAGGTCGGTCTGGAAACACCATATATTTT.

The V call is TRBV7-9, the J call TRBJ1-1, with D possibly being TRBD1 (6 bases). The V gene lost 4 bases and the J gene lost 5 bases, with 8 bases spanning the gap. CDR1 and CDR2 from the germline V gene are SEHNR and FQNEAQ (reference sequence). CDR3 length equals 12 residues. The DNA of the CDR3 is TGTGCCAGCAGCTATACAGGGACTGAAGCTTTCTTT. This encodes CASSYTGTEAFF.

V usage is TRBV7-2 and J usage is TRBJ1-1; 7 bases agree with TRBD1. The V segment lost 2 bases and the J segment 4 bases; nucleotides outside the gene matches: 4. The germline CDR1 and CDR2 sequences are SGHTA and FQGNSA. This CDR3 comprises 14 residues. CDR3 residues: CASSLQGGGTEAFF. DNA of the CDR3: TGTGCCAGCAGCTTACAGGGGGGAGGCACTGAAGCTTTCTTT.

The chain has TRBV7-6 and TRBJ2-1; 7 nucleotides line up with TRBD1. The germline CDR1 and CDR2 sequences are SGHVS and FNYEAQ. V was pared by 4 bases and J by 6 bases, with 3 bases of the junction left unmatched. CDR3 length: 13 amino acids. The CDR3 here is CASSSYRGNEQFF. The DNA of the CDR3 is TGTGCCAGCAGCTCTTACAGGGGCAATGAGCAGTTCTTC. Full variable domain (remainder filled in from reference TRBV7-6 and TRBJ2-1): GAGVSQSPRYKVTKRGQDVALRCDPISGHVSLYWYRQALGQGPEFLTYFNYEAQQDKSGLPNDRFSAERPEGSISTLTIQRTEQRDSAMYRCASSSYRGNEQFFGPGTRLTVL.

The gene calls are TRBV19 and TRBJ1-5; 8 bases match TRBD1. V trimming: 5 bases; J trimming: 2 bases; junction bases outside the gene matches: 5. This CDR3 has 15 amino acids. CDR1 is LNHDA, CDR2 SQIVND, per germline (reference sequence). The CDR3 reads CASSLDRVGNQPQHF. DNA of the CDR3: TGTGCCAGTAGTCTGGACAGGGTTGGCAATCAGCCCCAGCATTTT.

The V gene is TRBV27, the J gene TRBJ1-2; 7 nucleotides align to TRBD1. CDR3 length equals 14 residues. V lost 6 bases to trimming and J lost 10 bases; unmatched junction nucleotides: 14. The V gene's germline CDR1 is MNHEY and CDR2 SMNVEV (reference sequence). CDR3 loop: CASRKTGDPFNYTF. The CDR3 DNA follows: TGTGCCAGCAGGAAAACAGGGGACCCTTTCAACTACACCTTC.

The genes are TRBV19 and TRBJ1-1, with D hard to call. The CDR3 extends over 14 amino acids. Germline lookup yields CDR1 LNHDA and CDR2 SQIVND (reference sequence). Trimming cost V 3 bases and J 1 base, with 9 bases left between them. CDR3 sequence (DNA): TGTGCCAGTAGTATGTGGAGGCCGAACACTGAAGCTTTCTTT. It encodes CASSMWRPNTEAFF.

This clone was recorded only once. The V and J genes are TRBV19 and TRBJ2-7, with 9 nucleotides matching TRBD2. Germline-derived CDR1 and CDR2 are LNHDA and SQIVND (reference sequence). The junction had 6 bases not matched to a gene; V was cut back by 5 bases and J by 4 bases. The CDR3 is 14 amino acids. CDR3 sequence (DNA): TGTGCCAGTAGTTGGGCTAGCGGGACGTACGAGCAGTACTTC. It specifies CASSWASGTYEQYF.

The chain uses TRBV7-8 and TRBJ1-2; TRBD1 is a possible D gene (5 bases). From germline, CDR1 is SGHVS and CDR2 FQNEAQ. The CDR3 spans 15 residues. Deletions cut 0 bases from V and 6 bases from J, with 14 bases between. The CDR3: CASSLAPGWEDGYTF. CDR3 nucleotide sequence: TGTGCCAGCAGCTTAGCGCCAGGGTGGGAGGATGGCTACACCTTC.

The chain carries TRBV19 and TRBJ1-2, with TRBD1 matching 8 bases. J was trimmed by 0 bases and V by 7 bases; bases with no gene match: 10. Germline V gene lookup returns CDR1 LNHDA and CDR2 SQIVND (reference sequence). The CDR3 sequence is 16 residues long. CDR3: CASTSGTGGSNYGYTF. The CDR3 DNA reads as TGTGCCAGTACATCCGGGACAGGTGGCTCTAACTATGGCTACACCTTC.

V and J are TRBV10-2 and TRBJ2-5; a weak D match, TRBD2 (6 bases). V lost 1 base and J lost 0, with 9 bases in between. Germline assignment: CDR1 WSHSY and CDR2 SAAADI. This CDR3 comprises 15 residues. CDR3 residues: CASSEFRDYQETQYF. CDR3 coding DNA: TGCGCCAGCAGTGAGTTCCGGGACTACCAAGAGACCCAGTACTTC.

CDR3 bases: TGTGCCAGCAGCCCATACAGTAACTATGGCTACACCTTC. Encoded protein: CASSPYSNYGYTF. The genes are TRBV7-9 and TRBJ1-2, with D unclear. The ends were cut back, 5 bases at V and 1 base at J, with 8 bases in the middle. Germline V lookup: CDR1 SEHNR, CDR2 FQNEAQ (reference sequence). The CDR3 consists of 13 residues. Complete variable domain (other parts from reference TRBV7-9 and TRBJ1-2): DTGVSQNPRHKITKRGQNVTFRCDPISEHNRLYWYRQTLGQGPEFLTYFQNEAQLEKSRLLSDRFSAERPKGSFSTLEIQRTEQGDSAMYLCASSPYSNYGYTFGSGTRLTVV.

V gene TRBV30 combines with J gene TRBJ1-1, with a tentative D call TRBD1 (6 bases). Trimming left V 3 bases short and J 8 bases short, with 10 bases between. The CDR3 runs to 11 residues. The V gene's germline CDR1 is GTSNPN and CDR2 SVGIG (reference sequence). CDR3 protein: CAWSLGTEAFF. In nucleotides, the CDR3 is TGTGCCTGGAGCCTTGGGACAGAAGCTTTCTTT.

The gene calls are TRBV5-1 and TRBJ2-2, with 8 bases matching TRBD1. There are 16 residues in the CDR3. The ends lost 2 bases at V and 5 bases at J; junction bases unmatched: 8. Germline lookup yields CDR1 SGHRS and CDR2 YFSETQ. This chain's CDR3 is CASSFSGTGWTGELFF. Written as DNA, the CDR3 is TGCGCCAGCAGCTTCTCCGGGACAGGATGGACCGGGGAGCTGTTTTTT.

V is TRBV4-1 and J is TRBJ2-3, with D perhaps matching TRBD2 (5 bases). The CDR3 covers 17 residues. The V and J ends lost 0 bases and 6 bases respectively, with 19 bases between them. CDR1 is MGHRA, CDR2 YSYEKL, per germline. CDR3 DNA sequence: TGCGCCAGCAGCCAAGAAAGATACCCTAGCCTGCTGGATACGCAGTATTTT. Translated, it gives CASSQERYPSLLDTQYF.

The V and J genes are TRBV7-8 and TRBJ2-1; D not resolved. Trimming left V 1 base short and J 5 bases short, with 12 bases between. Germline V gives CDR1 SGHVS, CDR2 FQNEAQ. The CDR3 loop spans 15 amino acids. The CDR3 protein is CASSLVIGGNNEQFF. DNA for the CDR3: TGTGCCAGCAGCTTAGTAATTGGCGGCAACAATGAGCAGTTCTTC.

CDR3 nucleotide sequence: TGTGCCACCTCTAGCGGGGGGGGCACTTGGGAGCAGTTCTTC. Translation gives CATSSGGGTWEQFF. The V gene is TRBV24-1, the J gene TRBJ2-1; TRBD2 matches at 12 bases. The V gene end was trimmed by 9 bases and the J gene end by 10 bases; junction bases not matched to a gene: 9. Germline CDR1 and CDR2: KGHDR and SFDVKD. The CDR3 totals 14 residues.

The rearrangement joins TRBV27 to TRBJ2-1; 8 positions agree with TRBD2. This CDR3 has 15 amino acids. The V gene end was trimmed by 6 bases and the J gene end by 8 bases; junction bases not matched to a gene: 12. Germline CDR1 is MNHEY and CDR2 is SMNVEV (reference sequence). The CDR3 here is CASRDIRGLVHEQFF. CDR3 in DNA: TGTGCCAGCAGAGATATTCGGGGACTAGTGCATGAGCAGTTCTTC.

The V and J genes are TRBV9 and TRBJ2-3, with D tentatively TRBD2 (5 bases). V lost 5 bases to trimming and J lost 1 base, with 11 bases between them. The CDR3 sequence is 14 residues long. Germline assignment: CDR1 SGDLS and CDR2 YYNGEE. The CDR3 DNA sequence: TGTGCCAGCAGTGGTGGACTGGGCACAGATACGCAGTATTTT. It is translated as CASSGGLGTDTQYF.

This chain links TRBV3-1 (or the pseudogene TRBV3-2) with TRBJ1-1; 10 nucleotides agree with TRBD1. This CDR3 is 15 amino acids long. The germline V gene encodes CDR1 LGHDT and CDR2 YNNKEL (reference sequence). J gave up 8 bases and V 0 bases, and 6 bases lay outside the gene matches. The CDR3 DNA sequence: TGTGCCAGCAGCCAAGAATACCGGGACAGGGGAGAAGCTTTCTTT. This translates into CASSQEYRDRGEAFF.

The V call is TRBV27, the J call TRBJ2-7; a weak D match, TRBD2 (7 bases). Germline V gene sequence: CDR1 MNHEY, CDR2 SMNVEV (reference sequence). There are 18 residues in the CDR3. The V gene lost 5 bases and the J gene lost 3 bases, with 26 bases spanning the gap. CDR3 residues: CASSPRIGGGRRDYEQYF. For the CDR3, the DNA is TGTGCCAGCAGTCCCCGAATTGGGGGGGGGCGGAGGGACTACGAGCAGTACTTC.

This clone turned up a few times. This chain uses TRBV5-1 with TRBJ1-1, with D possibly TRBD1 on 6 matching bases. The CDR3 is 14 amino acids. Trimming stripped 2 bases from V and 1 base from J, with 9 bases between. Germline CDR1 and CDR2: SGHRS and YFSETQ. The CDR3 DNA reads TGCGCCAGCAGCTTTAAGGGACAGAACACTGAAGCTTTCTTT. Translating gives CASSFKGQNTEAFF. Based on the CDR3 plus reference TRBV5-1 and TRBJ1-1, the full variable domain is KAGVTQTPRYLIKTRGQQVTLSCSPISGHRSVSWYQQTPGQGLQFLFEYFSETQRNKGNFPGRFSGRQFSNSRSEMNVSTLELGDSALYLCASSFKGQNTEAFFGQGTRLTVV.

The chain has TRBV2 and TRBJ2-5; D is possibly TRBD1 (5 bases). Trimming shortened V by 5 bases and J by 0 bases, and 10 bases separated the two germline ends. From germline, CDR1 is SNHLY and CDR2 FYNNEI. The CDR3 runs 14 residues. The CDR3 loop reads CASSRDRYQETQYF. The CDR3 nucleotides read TGTGCCAGCAGTCGTGACAGATACCAAGAGACCCAGTACTTC. The full variable domain, its missing parts supplied by reference TRBV2 and TRBJ2-5, is EPEVTQTPSHQVTQMGQEVILRCVPISNHLYFYWYRQILGQKVEFLVSFYNNEISEKSEIFDDQFSVERPDGSNFTLKIRSTKLEDSAMYFCASSRDRYQETQYFGPGTRLLVL.

The J gene is TRBJ2-7, the V gene TRBV6-5; tentatively, D is TRBD1 (5 bases). This CDR3 contains 13 residues. Germline lookup yields CDR1 MNHEY and CDR2 SVGAGI. V lost 5 bases, J lost 0 bases, and 8 bases lay in between. CDR3 region: CASSHRPSYEQYF. In DNA, the CDR3 is TGTGCCAGCAGTCACAGGCCCTCCTACGAGCAGTACTTC.

This clone was observed a single time. This sequence joins TRBV7-2 and TRBJ1-5; 9 bases are shared with TRBD1. J was trimmed by 6 bases and V by 3 bases; bases with no gene match: 6. Looked up from germline, CDR1 is SGHTA and CDR2 is FQGNSA. The CDR3 runs to 15 residues. CDR3 sequence: CASSLDRGSSQPQHF. In DNA form, the CDR3 reads TGTGCCAGCAGCTTGGACAGGGGCAGTAGTCAGCCCCAGCATTTT.